These 15 T cell receptor beta chains share one sample of origin, sequenced in a study of shared clonotypes between healthy human individuals. Clones were sequenced by immunoSEQ multiplex PCR, and TCRdb holds only the in-frame ones, with some missing. The sample records some 2,000,000 clones, 85% to 95% being singletons. Sequencing used naive CD4+ T cells sorted from blood. Subset meaning: CD45RA+ positively selected. The receptors come from a man aged 18 to 29 in good health.

The genes are TRBV19 and TRBJ2-7; D is possibly TRBD1 (5 bases). Germline lookup yields CDR1 LNHDA and CDR2 SQIVND (reference sequence). The length of the CDR3 is 14 residues. V gave up 4 bases and J gave up 4 bases, with 14 bases separating them. CDR3 nucleotide sequence: TGTGCCAGTAGTACAGGGCCGGCAACATACGAGCAGTACTTC. Protein sequence: CASSTGPATYEQYF.

The rearrangement joins TRBV6-5 to TRBJ1-1; 7 bases are shared with TRBD1. With 3 bases clipped from V and 3 bases from J, the junction kept 7 bases outside the gene matches. The CDR3 covers 15 residues. Germline-derived CDR1 and CDR2 are MNHEY and SVGAGI. In DNA, the CDR3 is TGTGCCAGCAGTTATGACAGGGTAGGGGACACTGAAGCTTTCTTT. Protein: CASSYDRVGDTEAFF.

V usage is TRBV7-8 and J usage is TRBJ1-2; 8 bases are shared with TRBD1. The CDR3 totals 17 residues. Germline values: CDR1 SGHVS, CDR2 FQNEAQ. The V gene end was trimmed by 3 bases and the J gene end by 4 bases; junction bases not matched to a gene: 13. CDR3 nucleotide sequence: TGTGCCAGCAGCTTTTCAACTAGACAGGGGATAGGCTATGGCTACACCTTC. Amino acid sequence: CASSFSTRQGIGYGYTF. The complete variable domain, with remaining parts taken from reference TRBV7-8 and TRBJ1-2, reads GAGVSQSPRYKVAKRGQDVALRCDPISGHVSLFWYQQALGQGPEFLTYFQNEAQLDKSGLPSDRFFAERPEGSVSTLKIQRTQQEDSAVYLCASSFSTRQGIGYGYTFGSGTRLTVV.

Regarding this clone: The sample holds other DNA sequences that translate to the same CDR3. The V gene is TRBV7-9, the J gene TRBJ1-5, with D perhaps matching TRBD1 (6 bases). V was cut by 0 bases and J by 2 bases, with 8 bases left in between. This CDR3 contains 15 residues. The germline gives CDR1 SEHNR, CDR2 FQNEAQ (reference sequence). The CDR3 sequence is CASSLAGGGNQPQHF. Written as DNA, the CDR3 is TGTGCCAGCAGCTTAGCTGGGGGCGGCAATCAGCCCCAGCATTTT.

The chain recombines TRBV4-1 with TRBJ2-3; D uncertain. The CDR3 loop spans 17 amino acids. CDR1 is MGHRA, CDR2 YSYEKL, per germline. Trimming took off 1 base at V and 2 bases at J, with 16 bases between the two ends. CDR3 region: CASSQVAVILNTDTQYF. The CDR3 DNA reads TGCGCCAGCAGCCAAGTAGCCGTCATATTAAACACAGATACGCAGTATTTT.

V is TRBV14 and J is TRBJ2-7; D is unclear. CDR3 size: 11 residues. V lost 5 bases and J 5 bases, leaving 7 bases between the germline ends. The germline CDR1 and CDR2 sequences are SGHDN and FVKESK. In DNA, the CDR3 is TGTGCCAGCAGCTCGGGCCACGAGCAGTACTTC. This translates into CASSSGHEQYF. The complete variable domain, with remaining parts taken from reference TRBV14 and TRBJ2-7, reads EAGVTQFPSHSVIEKGQTVTLRCDPISGHDNLYWYRRVMGKEIKFLLHFVKESKQDESGMPNNRFLAERTGGTYSTLKVQPAELEDSGVYFCASSSGHEQYFGPGTRLTVT.

The V call is TRBV30, the J call TRBJ2-1; D uncertain. This CDR3 has 13 residues. V shed 0 bases and J shed 10 bases, with 13 bases lying between them. The V gene's germline CDR1 is GTSNPN and CDR2 SVGIG (reference sequence). CDR3: CAWSVAGYTEQFF. In DNA form, the CDR3 reads TGTGCCTGGAGTGTAGCTGGCTACACGGAGCAGTTCTTC.

The chain recombines TRBV25-1 with TRBJ2-3, with D perhaps TRBD1 (6 bases). This CDR3 has 16 residues. Germline loops: CDR1 MGHDK, CDR2 SYGVNS. Trimming cost V 6 bases and J 2 bases, with 18 bases left between them. The CDR3 DNA sequence: TGTGCCAGCAGCTTATCTGGCAGGGGTGCCACAGATACGCAGTATTTT. This translates into CASSLSGRGATDTQYF.

The genes are TRBV5-4 and TRBJ2-7; D gene ambiguous. The CDR3 loop spans 14 amino acids. V lost 4 bases, J lost 0 bases, and 11 bases lay in between. Germline values: CDR1 SGHNT, CDR2 YYREEE (reference sequence). As DNA, the CDR3 is TGTGCCAGCAGCCAGGCTCCGAGCTCCTACGAGCAGTACTTC. Protein product: CASSQAPSSYEQYF.

The chain combines TRBV6-5 with TRBJ1-1; no reliable D call. The germline V gene encodes CDR1 MNHEY and CDR2 SVGAGI. This CDR3 contains 13 residues. Trimming cost V 6 bases and J 3 bases, with 11 bases left between them. CDR3 residues: CASSQKIYTEAFF. CDR3 nucleotides: TGTGCCAGCAGCCAAAAGATTTACACTGAAGCTTTCTTT.

This chain joins TRBV7-2 and TRBJ2-7; tentatively, D is TRBD1 (5 bases). Germline V gives CDR1 SGHTA, CDR2 FQGNSA. The CDR3 loop spans 16 amino acids. Trimming removed 4 bases at V and 6 bases at J, with 22 bases between. CDR3 region: CASSSQGVGSFFEQYF. The CDR3 nucleotides are TGTGCCAGCAGCTCGCAAGGGGTGGGTTCCTTCTTCGAGCAGTACTTC.

V and J are TRBV2 and TRBJ2-3; TRBD1 aligns across 7 bases. Germline V lookup: CDR1 SNHLY, CDR2 FYNNEI. The CDR3 is made up of 15 amino acids. Trimming took 4 bases from V and 0 from J; bases not matched to a gene: 4. This CDR3 reads CASSGQGSSTDTQYF. CDR3 DNA sequence: TGTGCCAGCAGTGGACAGGGATCCAGCACAGATACGCAGTATTTT.

The CDR3 sequence is CASSLAGGHDNFDYTF. The CDR3 DNA is TGTGCCAGCAGCTTAGCGGGAGGACACGATAACTTCGACTACACCTTC. V usage is TRBV7-8 and J usage is TRBJ1-2; maybe TRBD1 (5 bases). Germline loops: CDR1 SGHVS, CDR2 FQNEAQ. The CDR3 spans 16 residues. V lost 0 bases and J 10 bases, leaving 21 bases between the germline ends.

The chain is built from TRBV7-8 and TRBJ2-1, with D uncertain. Germline CDR1 SGHVS, CDR2 FQNEAQ. CDR3 size: 11 residues. Trimming left V 1 base short and J 13 bases short, with 8 bases between. CDR3 residues: CASSLGFGQFF. As DNA, the CDR3 is TGTGCCAGCAGCTTAGGATTCGGTCAGTTCTTC.

The genes are TRBV5-1 and TRBJ2-3, with TRBD2 matching 7 bases. CDR3 length: 14 amino acids. V lost 4 bases and J lost 3; bases outside the gene matches: 5. Germline CDR1 reads SGHRS; CDR2 reads YFSETQ. The CDR3 coding sequence is TGCGCCAGCAGCCCAGGGAGGGAGACAGATACGCAGTATTTT. Amino acid sequence: CASSPGRETDTQYF.